This T cell receptor (beta chain) was retrieved from a study of T cell responses to AZD1222 COVID-19 vaccine (dated by TCRdb to the early 2020s). Background on the whole study: AZD1222 recipients whose second dose came at about 4 weeks and those whose second dose came at about 12 weeks were combined into one group, since spike-specific TCR depth and breadth did not differ between the two schedules. Trial participants were enrolled into age subgroups of 18-55, 56-69 and 70-plus years, which contained 148, 28 and 57 TCR-sequenced participants, respectively. A total of over 230 trial participants underwent TCR sequencing, of whom 200 to 220 received two doses of AZD1222 and about 25 received two doses of the MenACWY control vaccine.

The label giving this sample's time point can be read as: baseline before first vaccination. Vaccinee samples were obtained from the UK trials COV001 and COV002, which included a single-blind randomized controlled phase 2/3 trial of AZD1222 (ChAdOx1 nCoV-19) in healthy adults. For TCRbeta chain sequencing, PBMC samples were collected from trial participants at day 0 and at day 28 after the second dose. The CDR3 regions of human TCRbeta chains were subjected to immunosequencing. As for how the authors treated the data: Repertoire TCRs were matched against a reference library of SARS-CoV-2-specific TCRs generated with the MIRA antigen-specificity platform. Breadth meant the fraction of unique TCRs that were SARS-CoV-2-associated, whereas depth meant the fraction of total T cells that were SARS-CoV-2-associated. Using the MIRA data, each spike-specific TCR was mapped to the spike region that the TCR reacts to and placed in a CD4 or CD8 class. Log10-transformed breadth and depth values were compared by one-way ANOVA with Sidak's multiple comparisons tests. TCRdb re-hosts the immuneACCESS table, in-frame sequences only. Its copies lack some clones; in the studies checked, an unresolved V gene accounts for under half of them, and the cause for the rest is not known. For V, J and clone size, that table is used; D and trimming come from the DNA. A total of around 140,000 clones appear in this sample, roughly 90% of them only once. The ten largest account for over 2.5% of the sample.

Here is what the overall study found, with its caveats: Reportedly, almost half of the unique spike-specific TCRs recognized epitopes lying outside the regions that are mutated in the B.1.351 and B.1.1.7 variants. Because no day 14 peak-response samples were available, repertoires were characterized only after the peak T cell response. Only 5 to 7 AZD1222 recipients were SARS-CoV-2 seropositive at baseline, limiting conclusions about previously exposed vaccinees. The whole spike protein was spanned by vaccine-associated CD4 TCRs, and dominant responses were seen in regions 160-218 and 743-854. Participants were mostly white British and included more females than males, and it was suggested by the authors that clonal diversity may have been underestimated. Spike-specific TCR breadth and depth rose significantly after two AZD1222 doses compared with day 0 and with MenACWY recipients. In the small 56-69-year group, the increase in depth fell short of significance, most likely because of low power.

The CDR3 runs 12 residues from the cysteine to the phenylalanine. Left in the record is the CDR3 DNA by itself, 36 bases read in frame from the first base. CDR1 and CDR2 are read off the germline V gene as MDHEN and SYDVKM. Note on this clone: Its antigen target is currently unknown. One end of the junction fails to match germline, which may point to a read error.

The sequence derives from an adult in good health. The material sequenced was peripheral blood, taken on day 0 of AZD1222 vaccination. Recombination connected TRBV28 to TRBJ2-7; the D gene identity is not certain. The CDR3 sequence is CVSSFLEYEQYF. The nucleotide sequence is given as TGTGTCAGCAGTTTCTTGGAGTACGAGCAGTACTTC.